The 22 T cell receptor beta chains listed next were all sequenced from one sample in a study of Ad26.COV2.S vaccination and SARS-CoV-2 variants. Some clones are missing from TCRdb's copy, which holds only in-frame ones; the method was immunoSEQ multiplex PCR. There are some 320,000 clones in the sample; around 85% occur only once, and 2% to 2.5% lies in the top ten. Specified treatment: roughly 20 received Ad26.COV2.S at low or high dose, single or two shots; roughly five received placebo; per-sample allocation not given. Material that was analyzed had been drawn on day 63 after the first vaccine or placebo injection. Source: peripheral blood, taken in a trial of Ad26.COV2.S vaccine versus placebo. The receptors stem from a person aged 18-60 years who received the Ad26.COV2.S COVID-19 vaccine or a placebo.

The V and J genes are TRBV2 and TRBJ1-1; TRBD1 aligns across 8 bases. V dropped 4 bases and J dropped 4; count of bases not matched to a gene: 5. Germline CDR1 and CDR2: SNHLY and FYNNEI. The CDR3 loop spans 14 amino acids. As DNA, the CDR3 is TGTGCCAGCAGTGGGACAGGGCGGACCACTGAAGCTTTCTTT. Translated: CASSGTGRTTEAFF. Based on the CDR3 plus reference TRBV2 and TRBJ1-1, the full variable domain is EPEVTQTPSHQVTQMGQEVILRCVPISNHLYFYWYRQILGQKVEFLVSFYNNEISEKSEIFDDQFSVERPDGSNFTLKIRSTKLEDSAMYFCASSGTGRTTEAFFGQGTRLTVV.

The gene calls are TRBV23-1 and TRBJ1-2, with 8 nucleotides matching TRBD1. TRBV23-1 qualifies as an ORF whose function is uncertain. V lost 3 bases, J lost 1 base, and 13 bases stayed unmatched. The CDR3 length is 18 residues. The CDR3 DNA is TGCGCCAGCAGTCACGGGATACAGGGGGTACACTATAACTATGGCTACACCTTC. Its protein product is CASSHGIQGVHYNYGYTF.

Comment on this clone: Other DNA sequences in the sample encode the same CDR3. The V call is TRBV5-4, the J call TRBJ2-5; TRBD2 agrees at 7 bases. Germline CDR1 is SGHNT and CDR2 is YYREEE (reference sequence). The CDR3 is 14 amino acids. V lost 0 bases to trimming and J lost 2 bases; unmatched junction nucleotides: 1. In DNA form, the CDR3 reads TGTGCCAGCAGCTTGGCGGGGGGTCAAGAGACCCAGTACTTC. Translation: CASSLAGGQETQYF.

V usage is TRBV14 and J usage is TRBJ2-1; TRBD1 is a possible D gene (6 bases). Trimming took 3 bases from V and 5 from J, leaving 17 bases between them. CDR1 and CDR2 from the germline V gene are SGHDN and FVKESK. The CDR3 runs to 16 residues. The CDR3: CASSHSARGKNNEQFF. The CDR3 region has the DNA TGTGCCAGCAGCCATTCTGCGAGGGGGAAAAACAATGAGCAGTTCTTC.

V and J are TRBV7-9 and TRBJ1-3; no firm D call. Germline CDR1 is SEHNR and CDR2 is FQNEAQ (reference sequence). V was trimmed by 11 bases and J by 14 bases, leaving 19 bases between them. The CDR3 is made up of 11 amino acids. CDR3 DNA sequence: TGTGCCCTCCGACCGGAGGGCCTTCTATATTTT. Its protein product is CALRPEGLLYF.

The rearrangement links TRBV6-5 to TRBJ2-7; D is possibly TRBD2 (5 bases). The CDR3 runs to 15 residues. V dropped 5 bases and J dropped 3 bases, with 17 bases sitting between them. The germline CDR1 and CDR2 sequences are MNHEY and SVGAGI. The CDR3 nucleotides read TGTGCCAGCAGTCGACTTAGGGAGCCCCTCTACGAGCAGTACTTC. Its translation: CASSRLREPLYEQYF.

CDR3 sequence reads: CASSGRGVNNEKLFF. CDR3 nucleotides: TGTGCCAGCAGTGGACGAGGGGTCAATAATGAAAAACTGTTTTTT. The chain has TRBV25-1 and TRBJ1-4; D perhaps matches TRBD1 (5 bases). Per germline, CDR1 MGHDK and CDR2 SYGVNS. The ends were cut back, 4 bases at V and 4 bases at J, with 13 bases in the middle. This CDR3 comprises 15 residues. The full variable domain, in which reference TRBV25-1 and TRBJ1-4 provide the parts outside the CDR3, is EADIYQTPRYLVIGTGKKITLECSQTMGHDKMYWYQQDPGMELHLIHYSYGVNSTEKGDLSSESTVSRIRTEHFPLTLESARPSHTSQYLCASSGRGVNNEKLFFGSGTQLSVL.

The CDR3 bases are TGCGCCAGCAGCTTGTTTCAGGAGTCGAACGAGCAGTACTTC. It specifies CASSLFQESNEQYF. This sequence joins TRBV5-1 and TRBJ2-7; D unresolved. CDR3 length: 14 residues. Germline V gives CDR1 SGHRS, CDR2 YFSETQ. The V gene lost 1 base and the J gene lost 5 bases, with 13 bases spanning the gap.

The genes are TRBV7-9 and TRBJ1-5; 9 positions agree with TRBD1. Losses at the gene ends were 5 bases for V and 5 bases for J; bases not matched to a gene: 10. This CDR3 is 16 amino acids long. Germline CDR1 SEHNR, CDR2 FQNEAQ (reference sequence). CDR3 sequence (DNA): TGTGCCAGCAGCCATGACCGGGACAGGGCCGATCAGCCCCAGCATTTT. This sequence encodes CASSHDRDRADQPQHF.

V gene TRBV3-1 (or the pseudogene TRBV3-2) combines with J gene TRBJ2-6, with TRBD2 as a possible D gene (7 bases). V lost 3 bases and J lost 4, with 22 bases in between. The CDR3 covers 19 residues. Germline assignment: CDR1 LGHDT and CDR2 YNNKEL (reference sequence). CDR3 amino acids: CASSHPPWGGLRGANVLTF. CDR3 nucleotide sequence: TGTGCCAGCAGCCATCCTCCATGGGGGGGCCTGCGCGGGGCCAACGTCCTGACTTTC.

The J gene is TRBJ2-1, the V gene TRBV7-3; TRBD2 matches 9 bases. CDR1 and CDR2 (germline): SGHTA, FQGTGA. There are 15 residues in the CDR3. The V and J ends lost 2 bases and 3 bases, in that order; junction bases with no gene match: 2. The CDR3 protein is CASSLLAGVYNEQFF. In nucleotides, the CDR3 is TGTGCCAGCAGCTTATTAGCGGGGGTCTACAATGAGCAGTTCTTC.

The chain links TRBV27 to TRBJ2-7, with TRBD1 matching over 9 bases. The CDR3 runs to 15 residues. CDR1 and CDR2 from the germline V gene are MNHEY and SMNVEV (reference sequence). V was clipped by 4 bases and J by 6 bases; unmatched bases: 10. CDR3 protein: CASSSYRDRALEQYF. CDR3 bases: TGTGCCAGCAGTTCCTACCGGGACAGGGCCCTCGAGCAGTACTTC.

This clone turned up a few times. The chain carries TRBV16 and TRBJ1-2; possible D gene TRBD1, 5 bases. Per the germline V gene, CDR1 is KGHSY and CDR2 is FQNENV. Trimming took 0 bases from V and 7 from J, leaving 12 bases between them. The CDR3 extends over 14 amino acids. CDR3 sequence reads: CASSQSRREGGYTF. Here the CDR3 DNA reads TGTGCCAGCAGCCAATCACGCAGGGAAGGTGGCTACACCTTC. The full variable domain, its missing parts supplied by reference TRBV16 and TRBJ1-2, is GEEVAQTPKHLVRGEGQKAKLYCAPIKGHSYVFWYQQVLKNEFKFLISFQNENVFDETGMPKERFSAKCLPNSPCSLEIQATKLEDSAVYFCASSQSRREGGYTFGSGTRLTVV.

The CDR3 coding sequence is TGTGGTGTAGGATCGGGGAACACTGAAGCTTTCTTT. Translation: CGVGSGNTEAFF. The gene calls are TRBV6-5 and TRBJ1-1; D gene ambiguous. The CDR3 length is 12 residues. Germline loops: CDR1 MNHEY, CDR2 SVGAGI.

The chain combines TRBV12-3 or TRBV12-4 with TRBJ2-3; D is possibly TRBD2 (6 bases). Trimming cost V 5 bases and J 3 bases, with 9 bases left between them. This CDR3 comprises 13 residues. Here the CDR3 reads CASSPRGTDTQYF. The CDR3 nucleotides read TGTGCCAGCAGTCCCCGGGGGACAGATACGCAGTATTTT.

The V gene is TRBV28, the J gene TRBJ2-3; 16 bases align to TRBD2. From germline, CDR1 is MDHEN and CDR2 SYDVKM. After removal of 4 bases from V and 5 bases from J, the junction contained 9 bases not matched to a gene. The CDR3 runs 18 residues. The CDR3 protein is CASSSPLGLAGGRDTQYF. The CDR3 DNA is TGTGCCAGCAGTTCCCCTCTGGGACTAGCGGGGGGGCGAGATACGCAGTATTTT.

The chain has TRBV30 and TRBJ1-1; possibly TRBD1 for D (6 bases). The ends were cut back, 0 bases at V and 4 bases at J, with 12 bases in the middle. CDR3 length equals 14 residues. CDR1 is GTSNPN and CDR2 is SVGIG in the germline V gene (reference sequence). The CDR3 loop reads CAWSVWQGTTEAFF. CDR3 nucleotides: TGTGCCTGGAGTGTGTGGCAGGGGACCACTGAAGCTTTCTTT.

The CDR3 loop reads CASSPQGYQPQHF. The CDR3 DNA follows: TGTGCCAGCAGCCCGCAGGGTTATCAGCCCCAGCATTTT. The chain carries TRBV5-5 and TRBJ1-5; tentatively, D is TRBD1 (5 bases). This CDR3 is built from 13 residues. Between the trimmed V and J ends, which lost 4 bases and 5 bases, there was a span of 10 bases. Germline assignment: CDR1 SGHKS and CDR2 YYEKEE (reference sequence).

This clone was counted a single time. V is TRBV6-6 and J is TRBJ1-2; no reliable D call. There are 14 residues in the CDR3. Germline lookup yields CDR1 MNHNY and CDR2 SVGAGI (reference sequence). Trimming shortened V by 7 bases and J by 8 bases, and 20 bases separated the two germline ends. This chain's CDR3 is CASTKASDLLGYTF. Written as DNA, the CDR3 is TGTGCCAGCACCAAAGCTTCGGACTTATTGGGCTACACCTTC.

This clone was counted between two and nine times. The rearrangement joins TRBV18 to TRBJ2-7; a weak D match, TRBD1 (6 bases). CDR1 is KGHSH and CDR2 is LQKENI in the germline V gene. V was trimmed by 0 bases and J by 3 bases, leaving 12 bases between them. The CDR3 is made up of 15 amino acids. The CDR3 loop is CASSPPGTPVYEQYF. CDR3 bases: TGTGCCAGCTCACCACCCGGGACACCAGTCTACGAGCAGTACTTC.

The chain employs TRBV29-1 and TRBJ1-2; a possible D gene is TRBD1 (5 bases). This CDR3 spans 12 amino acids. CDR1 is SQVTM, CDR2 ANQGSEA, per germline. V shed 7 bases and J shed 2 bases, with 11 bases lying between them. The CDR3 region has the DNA TGCAGCGGCCGGGACGGAAACTATGGCTACACCTTC. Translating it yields CSGRDGNYGYTF. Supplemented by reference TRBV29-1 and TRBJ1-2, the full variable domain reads SAVISQKPSRDICQRGTSLTIQCQVDSQVTMMFWYRQQPGQSLTLIATANQGSEATYESGFVIDKFPISRPNLTFSTLTVSNMSPEDSSIYLCSGRDGNYGYTFGSGTRLTVV.

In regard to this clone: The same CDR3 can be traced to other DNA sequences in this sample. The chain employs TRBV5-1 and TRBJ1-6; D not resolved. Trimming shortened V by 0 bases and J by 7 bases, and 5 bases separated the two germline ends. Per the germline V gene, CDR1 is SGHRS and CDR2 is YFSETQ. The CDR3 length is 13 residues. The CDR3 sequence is CASSLGGNSPLHF. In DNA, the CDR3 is TGCGCCAGCAGCTTGGGGGGAAATTCACCCCTCCACTTT.